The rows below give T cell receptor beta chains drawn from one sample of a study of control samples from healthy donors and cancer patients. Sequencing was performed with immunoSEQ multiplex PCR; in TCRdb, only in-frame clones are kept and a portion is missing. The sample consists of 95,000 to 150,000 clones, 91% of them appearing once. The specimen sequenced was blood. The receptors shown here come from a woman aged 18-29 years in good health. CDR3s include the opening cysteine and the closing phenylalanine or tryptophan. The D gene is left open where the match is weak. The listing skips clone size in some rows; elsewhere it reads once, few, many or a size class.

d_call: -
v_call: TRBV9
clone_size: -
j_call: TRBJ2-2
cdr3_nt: TGTGCCAGCAGCCAACACAGGGTAGGAGGCGGGGAGCTGTTTTTT
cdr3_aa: CASSQHRVGGGELFF

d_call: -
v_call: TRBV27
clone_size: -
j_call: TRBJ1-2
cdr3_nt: TGTGCCAGCAGTCCCCGAGGGTACTATGGCTACACCTTC
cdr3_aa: CASSPRGYYGYTF

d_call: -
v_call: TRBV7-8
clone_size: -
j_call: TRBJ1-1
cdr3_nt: TGTGCCAGCAAAACCCTTGAGGGGAACACTGAAGCTTTCTTT
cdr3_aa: CASKTLEGNTEAFF

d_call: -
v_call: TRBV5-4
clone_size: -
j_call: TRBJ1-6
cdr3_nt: TGTGCCAGCAGCTCTAGGGGCGACAATTCACCCCTCCACTTT
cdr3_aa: CASSSRGDNSPLHF

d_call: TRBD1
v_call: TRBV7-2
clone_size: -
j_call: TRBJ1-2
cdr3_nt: TGTGCCAGCAGCTTAGAGGTCCGAAGGACAGGGGATGAAAGCTATGGCTACACCTTC
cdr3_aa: CASSLEVRRTGDESYGYTF

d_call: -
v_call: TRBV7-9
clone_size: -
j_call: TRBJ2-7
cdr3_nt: TGTGCCAGCAGCTTAGGACAGTCCAACTACGAGCAGTACTTC
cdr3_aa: CASSLGQSNYEQYF

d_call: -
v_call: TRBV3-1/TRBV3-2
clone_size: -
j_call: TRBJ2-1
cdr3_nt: TGTGCCAGCAGCCAAACCCATGGACGGACCTACAATGAGCAGTTCTTC
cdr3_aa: CASSQTHGRTYNEQFF

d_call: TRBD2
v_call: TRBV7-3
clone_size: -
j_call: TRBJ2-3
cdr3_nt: TGTGCCAGCAGCTTAAGTCCAGCGGGGGTAGGAGATACGCAGTATTTT
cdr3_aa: CASSLSPAGVGDTQYF

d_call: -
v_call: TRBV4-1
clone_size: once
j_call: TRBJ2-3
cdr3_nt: TGCGCCAGCAGCCAAGACAGGGGCACAGATACGCAGTATTTT
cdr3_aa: CASSQDRGTDTQYF

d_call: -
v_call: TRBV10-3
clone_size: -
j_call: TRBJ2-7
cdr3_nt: TGTGCCATCAGGGACACCGGCTACGAGCAGTACTTC
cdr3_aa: CAIRDTGYEQYF

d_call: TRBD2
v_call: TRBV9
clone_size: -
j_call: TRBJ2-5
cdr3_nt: TGTGCCAGCAGCGTAGTGGCGGGGGTGCGAGAGACCCAGTACTTC
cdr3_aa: CASSVVAGVRETQYF

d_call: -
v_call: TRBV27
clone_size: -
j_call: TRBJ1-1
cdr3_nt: TGTGCCAGCAGTTTACAGGGGAGTGTCACTGAAGCTTTCTTT
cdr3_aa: CASSLQGSVTEAFF

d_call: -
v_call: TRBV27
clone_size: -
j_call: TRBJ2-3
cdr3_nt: TGTGCCAGCAGTTTATCGGGGGCTGGTGGCACAGATACGCAGTATTTT
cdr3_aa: CASSLSGAGGTDTQYF

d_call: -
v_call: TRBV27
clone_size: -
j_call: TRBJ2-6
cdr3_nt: TGTGCCAGCAAATATTCCGGGGCCAACGTCCTGACTTTC
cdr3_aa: CASKYSGANVLTF

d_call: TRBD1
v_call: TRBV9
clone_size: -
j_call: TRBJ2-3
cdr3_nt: TGTGCCAGCAGTCATAGGGCCGGGACAGGGAGCACAGATACGCAGTATTTT
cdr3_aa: CASSHRAGTGSTDTQYF

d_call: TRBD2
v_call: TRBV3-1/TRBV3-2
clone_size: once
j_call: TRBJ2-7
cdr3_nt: TGTGCCAGCAGCAGACTAGCGGGAGCCGTCTCCTACGAGCAGTACTTC
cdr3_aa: CASSRLAGAVSYEQYF

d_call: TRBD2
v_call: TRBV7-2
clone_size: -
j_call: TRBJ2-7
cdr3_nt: TGTGCCAGCAGCTTAAGGCGGGGGGTCGACGAGCAGTACTTC
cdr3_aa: CASSLRRGVDEQYF

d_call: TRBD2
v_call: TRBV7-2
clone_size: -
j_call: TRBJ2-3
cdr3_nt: TGTGCCAGCAGCCGCGGGGGGGCCGCAGATACGCAGTATTTT
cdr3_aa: CASSRGGAADTQYF

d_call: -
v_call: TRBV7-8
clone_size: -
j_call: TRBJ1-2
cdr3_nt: TGTGCCAGCAGCGTATCAGGGTATGAGATGGGAGGCTACACCTTC
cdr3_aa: CASSVSGYEMGGYTF

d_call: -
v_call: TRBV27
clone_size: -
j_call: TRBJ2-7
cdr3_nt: TGTGCCAGCAGCGCGACAGTTACCTACGAGCAGTACTTC
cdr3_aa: CASSATVTYEQYF

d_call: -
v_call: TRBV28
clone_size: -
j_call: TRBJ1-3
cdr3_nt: TGTGCCAGCAGTTCTGGGGAGTTCTCTGGAAACACCATATATTTT
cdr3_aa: CASSSGEFSGNTIYF

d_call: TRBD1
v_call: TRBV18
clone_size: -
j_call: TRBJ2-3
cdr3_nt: TGTGCCAGCTCAGCCTACCTGACAGGGTCGAACACAGATACGCAGTATTTT
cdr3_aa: CASSAYLTGSNTDTQYF

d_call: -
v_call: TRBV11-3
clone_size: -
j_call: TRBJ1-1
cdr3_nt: TGTGCCAGCAGCTCTGAGTTACTGAGGAGGAACACTGAAGCTTTCTTT
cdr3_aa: CASSSELLRRNTEAFF

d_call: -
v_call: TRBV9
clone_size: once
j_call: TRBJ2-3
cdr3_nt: TGTGCCAGCAGCGGGGGGATGGGACGGAGCACAGATACGCAGTATTTT
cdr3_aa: CASSGGMGRSTDTQYF

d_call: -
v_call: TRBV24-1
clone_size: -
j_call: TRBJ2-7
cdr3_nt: TGTGCCACCAGTGAAGGACCGGCAGGGGCCTACGAGCAGTACTTC
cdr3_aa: CATSEGPAGAYEQYF

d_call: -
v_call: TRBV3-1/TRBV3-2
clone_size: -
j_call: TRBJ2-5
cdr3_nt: TGTGCCAGCAGCCAAGAGCCTCGACAGCAAGAGACCCAGTACTTC
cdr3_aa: CASSQEPRQQETQYF

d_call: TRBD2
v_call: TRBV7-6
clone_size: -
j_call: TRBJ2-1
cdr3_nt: TGTGCCAGCAGCTTAATCCCCCTGGGACTAGCGGTCAATGAGCAGTTCTTC
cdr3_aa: CASSLIPLGLAVNEQFF

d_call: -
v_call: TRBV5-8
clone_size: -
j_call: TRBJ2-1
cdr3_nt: TGTGCCAGCAGGAAAGCATGGGCGGTAGCGATCAATGAGCAGTTCTTC
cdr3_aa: CASRKAWAVAINEQFF

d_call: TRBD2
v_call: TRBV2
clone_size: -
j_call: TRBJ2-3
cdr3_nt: TGTGCCAGCAGCCATAGCGGGGGGACCGGCGCTGACCTCGATACGCAGTATTTT
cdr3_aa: CASSHSGGTGADLDTQYF

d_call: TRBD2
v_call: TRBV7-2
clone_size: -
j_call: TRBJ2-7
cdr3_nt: TGTGCCAGCAGCTCCTTGGCGGGGGGGCGGAACGAGCAGTACTTC
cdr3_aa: CASSSLAGGRNEQYF